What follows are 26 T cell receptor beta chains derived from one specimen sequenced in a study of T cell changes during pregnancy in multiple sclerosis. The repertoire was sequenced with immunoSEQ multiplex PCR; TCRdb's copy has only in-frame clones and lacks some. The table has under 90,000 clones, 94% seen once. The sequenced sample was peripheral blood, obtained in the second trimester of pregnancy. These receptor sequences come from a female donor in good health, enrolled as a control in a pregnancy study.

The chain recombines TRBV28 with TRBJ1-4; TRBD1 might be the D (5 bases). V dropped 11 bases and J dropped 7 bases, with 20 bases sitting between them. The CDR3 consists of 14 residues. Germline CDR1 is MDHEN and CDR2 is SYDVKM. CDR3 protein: CALAKGGASEKLFF. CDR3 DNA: TGTGCCCTTGCTAAGGGAGGGGCTAGTGAAAAACTGTTTTTT.

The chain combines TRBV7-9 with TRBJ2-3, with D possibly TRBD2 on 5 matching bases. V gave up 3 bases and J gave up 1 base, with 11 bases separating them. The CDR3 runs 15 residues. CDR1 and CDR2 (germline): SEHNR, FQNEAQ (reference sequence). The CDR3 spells CASSFIGERTDTQYF. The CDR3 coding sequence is TGTGCCAGCAGCTTTATCGGGGAGCGCACAGATACGCAGTATTTT.

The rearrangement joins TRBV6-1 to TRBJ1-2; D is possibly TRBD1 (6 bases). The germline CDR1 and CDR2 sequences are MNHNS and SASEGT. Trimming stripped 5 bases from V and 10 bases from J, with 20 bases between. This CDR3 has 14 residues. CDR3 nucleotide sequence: TGTGCCAGCAGTCCCGGGACAATGAGAGGGTTCTACACCTTC. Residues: CASSPGTMRGFYTF.

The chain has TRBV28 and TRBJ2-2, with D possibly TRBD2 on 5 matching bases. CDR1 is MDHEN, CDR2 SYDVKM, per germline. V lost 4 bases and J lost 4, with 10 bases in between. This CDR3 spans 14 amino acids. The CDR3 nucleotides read TGTGCCAGCAGTTCCCGGACTGTCACCGGGGAGCTGTTTTTT. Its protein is CASSSRTVTGELFF.

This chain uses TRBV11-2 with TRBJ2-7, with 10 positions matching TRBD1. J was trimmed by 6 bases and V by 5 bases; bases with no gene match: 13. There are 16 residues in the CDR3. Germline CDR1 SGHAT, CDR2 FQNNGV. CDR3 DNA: TGTGCCAGCAGCGATAGTGGGCGGGACAGGGGAGCCGAGCAGTACTTC. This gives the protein CASSDSGRDRGAEQYF.

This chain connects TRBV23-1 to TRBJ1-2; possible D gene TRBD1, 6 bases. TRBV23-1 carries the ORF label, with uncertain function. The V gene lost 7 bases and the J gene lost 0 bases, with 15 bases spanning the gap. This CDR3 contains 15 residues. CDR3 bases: TGCGCCAGCACCGATAAAAACAGGGCTAACTATGGCTACACCTTC. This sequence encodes CASTDKNRANYGYTF.

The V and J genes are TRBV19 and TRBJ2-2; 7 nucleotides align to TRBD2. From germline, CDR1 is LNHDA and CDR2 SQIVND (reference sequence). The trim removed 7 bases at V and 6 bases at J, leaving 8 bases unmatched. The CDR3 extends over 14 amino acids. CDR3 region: CASNAGVNPGELFF. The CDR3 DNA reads TGTGCCAGTAATGCGGGAGTAAACCCCGGGGAGCTGTTTTTT.

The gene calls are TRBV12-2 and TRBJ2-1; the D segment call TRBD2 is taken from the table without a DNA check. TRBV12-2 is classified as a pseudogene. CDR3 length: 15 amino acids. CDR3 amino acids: CASRFRLAGDVEQFF. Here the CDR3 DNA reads TGTGCAAGTCGCTTCAGACTAGCGGGAGATGTTGAGCAGTTCTTC.

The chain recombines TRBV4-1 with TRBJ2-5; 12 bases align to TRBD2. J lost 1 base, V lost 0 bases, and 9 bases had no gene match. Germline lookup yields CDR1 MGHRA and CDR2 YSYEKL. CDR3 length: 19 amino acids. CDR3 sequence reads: CASSQDRASGRGRQETQYF. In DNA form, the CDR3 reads TGCGCCAGCAGCCAAGATCGAGCTAGCGGGAGGGGACGCCAAGAGACCCAGTACTTC.

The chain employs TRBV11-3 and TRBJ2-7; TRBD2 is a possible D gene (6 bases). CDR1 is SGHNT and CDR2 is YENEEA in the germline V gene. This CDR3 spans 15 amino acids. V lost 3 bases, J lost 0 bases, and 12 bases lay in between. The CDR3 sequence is CASSFHSGSSYEQYF. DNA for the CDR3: TGTGCCAGCAGCTTCCATAGCGGTAGCTCCTACGAGCAGTACTTC. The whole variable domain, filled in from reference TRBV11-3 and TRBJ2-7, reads EAGVVQSPRYKIIEKKQPVAFWCNPISGHNTLYWYLQNLGQGPELLIRYENEEAVDDSQLPKDRFSAERLKGVDSTLKIQPAELGDSAVYLCASSFHSGSSYEQYFGPGTRLTVT.

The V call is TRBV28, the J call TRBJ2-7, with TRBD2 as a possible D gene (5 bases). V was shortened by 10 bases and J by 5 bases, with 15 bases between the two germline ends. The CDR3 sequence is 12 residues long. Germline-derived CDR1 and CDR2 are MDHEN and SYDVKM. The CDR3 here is CATRRRIHEQYF. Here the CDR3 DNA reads TGTGCCACTCGAAGGAGGATTCACGAGCAGTACTTC.

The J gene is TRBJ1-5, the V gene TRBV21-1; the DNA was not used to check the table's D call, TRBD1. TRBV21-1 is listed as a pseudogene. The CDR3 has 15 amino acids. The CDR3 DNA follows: TGTGCCAGCAACCCGGACAGGGGGGGAAATCAGCCCCAGCATTTT. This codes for CASNPDRGGNQPQHF.

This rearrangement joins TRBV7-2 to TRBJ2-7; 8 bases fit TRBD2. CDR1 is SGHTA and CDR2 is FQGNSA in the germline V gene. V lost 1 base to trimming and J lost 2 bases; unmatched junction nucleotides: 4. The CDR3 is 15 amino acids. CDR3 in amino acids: CASSLDSGTAYEQYF. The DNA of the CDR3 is TGTGCCAGCAGCTTAGATAGCGGGACCGCCTACGAGCAGTACTTC. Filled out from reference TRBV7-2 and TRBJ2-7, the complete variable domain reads GAGVSQSPSNKVTEKGKDVELRCDPISGHTALYWYRQSLGQGLEFLIYFQGNSAPDKSGLPSDRFSAERTGGSVSTLTIQRTQQEDSAVYLCASSLDSGTAYEQYFGPGTRLTVT.

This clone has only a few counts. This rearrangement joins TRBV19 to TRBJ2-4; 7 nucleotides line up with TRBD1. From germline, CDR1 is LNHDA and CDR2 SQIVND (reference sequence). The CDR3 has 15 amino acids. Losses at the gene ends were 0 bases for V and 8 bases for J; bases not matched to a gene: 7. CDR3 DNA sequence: TGTGCCAGTAGTATAGATCTATGGGGACAGTACATTCAGTACTTC. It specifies CASSIDLWGQYIQYF.

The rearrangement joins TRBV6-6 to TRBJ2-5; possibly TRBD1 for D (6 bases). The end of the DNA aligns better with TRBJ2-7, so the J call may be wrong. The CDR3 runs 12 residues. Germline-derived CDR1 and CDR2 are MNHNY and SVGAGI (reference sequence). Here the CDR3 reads CASSPTGYEQYF. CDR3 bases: TGTGCCAGCAGCCCCACAGGGTACGAGCAGTACTTC.

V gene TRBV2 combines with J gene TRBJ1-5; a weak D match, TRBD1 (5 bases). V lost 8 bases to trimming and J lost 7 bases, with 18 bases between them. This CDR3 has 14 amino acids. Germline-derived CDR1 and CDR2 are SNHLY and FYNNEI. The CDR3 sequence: CASEQEGIRQPQHF. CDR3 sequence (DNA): TGTGCCAGCGAACAGGAAGGGATTCGCCAGCCCCAGCATTTT.

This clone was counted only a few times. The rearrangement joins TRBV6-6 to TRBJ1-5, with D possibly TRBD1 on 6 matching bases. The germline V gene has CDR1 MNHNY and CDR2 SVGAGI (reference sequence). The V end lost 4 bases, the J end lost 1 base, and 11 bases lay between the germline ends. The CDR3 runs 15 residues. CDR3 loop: CASSLNTGSNQPQHF. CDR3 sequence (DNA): TGTGCCAGCAGTTTAAATACAGGGAGCAATCAGCCCCAGCATTTT.

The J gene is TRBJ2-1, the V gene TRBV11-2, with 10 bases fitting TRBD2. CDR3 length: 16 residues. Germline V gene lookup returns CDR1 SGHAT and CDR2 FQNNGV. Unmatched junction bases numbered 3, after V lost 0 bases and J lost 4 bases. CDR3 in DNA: TGTGCCAGCAGCTTAGATCCTAGCGGGGGATACAATGAGCAGTTCTTC. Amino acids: CASSLDPSGGYNEQFF.

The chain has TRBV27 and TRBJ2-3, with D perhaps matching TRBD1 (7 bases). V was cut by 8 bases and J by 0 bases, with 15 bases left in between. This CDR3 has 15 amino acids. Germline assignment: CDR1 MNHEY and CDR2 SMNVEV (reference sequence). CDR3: CASGQAGQSTDTQYF. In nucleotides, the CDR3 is TGTGCCAGCGGGCAGGCGGGACAGAGCACAGATACGCAGTATTTT.

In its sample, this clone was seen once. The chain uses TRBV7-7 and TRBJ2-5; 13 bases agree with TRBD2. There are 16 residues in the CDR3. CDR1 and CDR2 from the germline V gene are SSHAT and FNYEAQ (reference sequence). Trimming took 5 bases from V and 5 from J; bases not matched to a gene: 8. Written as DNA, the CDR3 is TGTGCCAGCAGCCCCGGACTAGCGGGAGCGTTTGAGACCCAGTACTTC. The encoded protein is CASSPGLAGAFETQYF.

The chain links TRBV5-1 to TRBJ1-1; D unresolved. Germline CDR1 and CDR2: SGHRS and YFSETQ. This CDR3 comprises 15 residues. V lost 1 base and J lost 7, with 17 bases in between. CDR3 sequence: CASSLSPHTANEAFF. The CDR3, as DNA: TGCGCCAGCAGCTTGTCCCCTCACACAGCAAATGAAGCTTTCTTT.

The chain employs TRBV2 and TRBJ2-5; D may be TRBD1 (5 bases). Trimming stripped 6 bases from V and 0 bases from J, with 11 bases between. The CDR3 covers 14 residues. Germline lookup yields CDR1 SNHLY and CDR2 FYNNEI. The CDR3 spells CASSKDRHQETQYF. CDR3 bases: TGTGCCAGCAGCAAAGACAGACACCAAGAGACCCAGTACTTC.

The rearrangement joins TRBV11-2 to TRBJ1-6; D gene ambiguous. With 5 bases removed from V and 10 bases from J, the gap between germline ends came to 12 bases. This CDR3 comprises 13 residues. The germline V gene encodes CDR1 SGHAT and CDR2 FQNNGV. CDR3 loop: CASSAHTRSPLHF. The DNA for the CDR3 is TGTGCCAGCAGCGCACACACCCGCTCACCCCTCCACTTT.

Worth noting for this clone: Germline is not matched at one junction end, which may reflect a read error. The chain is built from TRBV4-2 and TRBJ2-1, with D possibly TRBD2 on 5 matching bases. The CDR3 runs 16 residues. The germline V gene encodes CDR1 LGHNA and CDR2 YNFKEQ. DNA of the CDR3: TGTGCCAGCAGCCAAGCATTACCACCTAGCTACCATGAGCAGTTCTTC. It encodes CASSQALPPSYHEQFF.

CDR3 loop: CASSATGDYEQYF. The CDR3 coding sequence is TGTGCCAGCAGTGCGACCGGGGACTACGAGCAGTACTTC. The chain carries TRBV6-5 and TRBJ2-7, with D possibly being TRBD2 (5 bases). Germline V gives CDR1 MNHEY, CDR2 SVGAGI. The CDR3 is 13 amino acids. V shed 5 bases and J shed 3 bases, with 11 bases lying between them.

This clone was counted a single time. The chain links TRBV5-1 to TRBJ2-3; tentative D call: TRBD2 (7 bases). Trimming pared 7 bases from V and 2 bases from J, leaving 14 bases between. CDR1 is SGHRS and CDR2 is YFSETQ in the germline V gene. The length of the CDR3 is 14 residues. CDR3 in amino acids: CASQGGGSTDTQYF. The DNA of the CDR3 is TGCGCCAGCCAAGGGGGGGGATCCACAGATACGCAGTATTTT.